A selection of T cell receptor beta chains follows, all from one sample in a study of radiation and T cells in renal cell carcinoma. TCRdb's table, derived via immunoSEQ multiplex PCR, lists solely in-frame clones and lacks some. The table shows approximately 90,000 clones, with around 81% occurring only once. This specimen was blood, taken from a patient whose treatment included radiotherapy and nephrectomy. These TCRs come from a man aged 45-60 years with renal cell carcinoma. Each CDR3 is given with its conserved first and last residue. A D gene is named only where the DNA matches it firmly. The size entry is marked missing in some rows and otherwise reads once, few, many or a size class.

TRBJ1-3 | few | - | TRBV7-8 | CASSLGFTRGTRGNTIYF | TGTGCCAGCAGCTTAGGGTTCACGAGGGGGACGCGAGGAAACACCATATATTTT
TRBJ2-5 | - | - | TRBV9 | CASSVAGTNLETQYF | TGTGCCAGCAGCGTAGCTGGGACAAATCTTGAGACCCAGTACTTC
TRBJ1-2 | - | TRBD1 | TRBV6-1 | CASSEAWGTGYGYTF | TGTGCCAGCAGTGAAGCGTGGGGGACAGGGTATGGCTACACCTTC
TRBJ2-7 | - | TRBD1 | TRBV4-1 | CASSQGTGSSYEQYF | TGCGCCAGCAGCCAAGGGACAGGGTCCTCCTACGAGCAGTACTTC
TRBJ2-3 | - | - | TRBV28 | CASSGVTDTQYF | TGTGCCAGCAGCGGGGTCACAGATACGCAGTATTTT
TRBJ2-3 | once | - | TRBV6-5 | CASSYSRPSTDTQYF | TGTGCCAGCAGTTACTCAAGGCCCAGCACAGATACGCAGTATTTT
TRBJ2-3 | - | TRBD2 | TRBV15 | CATSRDLAGGSDTQYF | TGTGCCACCAGCAGAGATCTAGCGGGAGGGTCAGATACGCAGTATTTT
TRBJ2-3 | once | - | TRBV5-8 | CASKQARTDTQYF | TGTGCCAGCAAACAAGCTCGCACAGATACGCAGTATTTT
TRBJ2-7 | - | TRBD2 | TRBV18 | CASSRGLAGEIEQYF | TGTGCCAGCTCACGGGGACTAGCGGGAGAGATCGAGCAGTACTTC
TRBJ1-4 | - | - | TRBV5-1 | CASSLGTNFANEKLFF | TGCGCCAGCAGCTTGGGGACGAATTTTGCTAATGAAAAACTGTTTTTT
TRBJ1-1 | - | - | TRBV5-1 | CASSKDGGNTEAFF | TGCGCCAGCAGCAAGGACGGAGGCAACACTGAAGCTTTCTTT
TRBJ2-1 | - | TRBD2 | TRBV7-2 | CASSPGLGRSSYNEQFF | TGTGCCAGCAGCCCCGGACTAGGGAGGAGCTCCTACAATGAGCAGTTCTTC
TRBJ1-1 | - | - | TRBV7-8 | CASSFERFGTTTHTEAFF | TGTGCCAGCAGCTTCGAGCGGTTCGGGACGACGACGCACACTGAAGCTTTCTTT
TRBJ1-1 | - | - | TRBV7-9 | CASSLAGNGEAFF | TGTGCCAGCAGCTTAGCGGGAAACGGTGAAGCTTTCTTT
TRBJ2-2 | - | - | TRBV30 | CAWSVPNTGELFF | TGTGCCTGGAGTGTTCCGAACACCGGGGAGCTGTTTTTT
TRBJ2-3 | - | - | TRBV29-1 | CSVERLITDTQYF | TGCAGCGTTGAACGTCTGATCACAGATACGCAGTATTTT
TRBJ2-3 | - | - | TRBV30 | CACTPGLRGTQYF | TGTGCCTGCACTCCGGGACTCCGAGGTACGCAGTATTTT
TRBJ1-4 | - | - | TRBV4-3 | CASSQETLAGWEKLFF | TGCGCCAGCAGCCAAGAGACCTTGGCGGGGTGGGAAAAACTGTTTTTT
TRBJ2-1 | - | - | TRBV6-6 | CASSYYRTGNEQFF | TGTGCCAGCAGTTACTACCGGACGGGAAATGAGCAGTTCTTC
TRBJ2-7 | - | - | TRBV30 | CAWSSWDKSNEQYF | TGTGCCTGGAGTTCGTGGGACAAATCTAACGAGCAGTACTTC
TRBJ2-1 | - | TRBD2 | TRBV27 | CASSLSPFRTSGRLLLYNEQFF | TGTGCCAGCAGTTTATCGCCCTTCCGGACTAGCGGGAGACTCCTTCTGTACAATGAGCAGTTCTTC
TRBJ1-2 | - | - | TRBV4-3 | CASSQDVGDRDGYTF | TGCGCCAGCAGCCAAGATGTCGGGGACCGGGATGGCTACACCTTC
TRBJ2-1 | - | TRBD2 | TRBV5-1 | CASSSRKRGHYNEQFF | TGCGCCAGCAGCTCGCGGAAGCGGGGCCACTACAATGAGCAGTTCTTC